The rows below give T cell receptor beta chains drawn from one sample of a study of OX40 agonist ivuxolimab in advanced cancers. Only in-frame clones appear in the TCRdb table, and some are missing; sequencing was by immunoSEQ multiplex PCR. The sample consists of approximately 44,000 clones, roughly 88% of them appearing once. The input for sequencing was CD4+ or CD8+ T cells sorted from blood, taken in a trial of the OX40 agonist ivuxolimab. The receptors here all came from an adult with an advanced solid tumor such as melanoma, head and neck, liver or kidney cancer. CDR3s include the opening cysteine and the closing phenylalanine or tryptophan. The order of the fields is V gene, J gene, CDR3 protein.

V gene: TRBV15; J gene: TRBJ1-5; CDR3 protein: CATSGGGGRNQPQHF
V gene: TRBV11-2; J gene: TRBJ2-7; CDR3 protein: CASSLAGWQGGSYEQYF
V gene: TRBV7-2; J gene: TRBJ2-1; CDR3 protein: CASGTRGGKTYNEQFF
V gene: TRBV6-1; J gene: TRBJ1-1; CDR3 protein: CASSAKMNTEAFF
V gene: TRBV27; J gene: TRBJ2-1; CDR3 protein: CASGPRGSPSNEQFF
V gene: TRBV27; J gene: TRBJ1-2; CDR3 protein: CASSPSAQGRDGYTF
V gene: TRBV9; J gene: TRBJ1-2; CDR3 protein: CASSQMGGQVGGYTF
V gene: TRBV11-2; J gene: TRBJ2-3; CDR3 protein: CASSFYRASTDTQYF
V gene: TRBV5-1; J gene: TRBJ1-5; CDR3 protein: CASSLGQGSQPQHF
V gene: TRBV19; J gene: TRBJ2-2; CDR3 protein: CASRQTFAGTSGRYTGELFF
V gene: TRBV6-1; J gene: TRBJ2-7; CDR3 protein: CASSEEGGFRSYEQYF
V gene: TRBV5-1; J gene: TRBJ1-2; CDR3 protein: CASSTRQGTPGSYGYTF
V gene: TRBV6-1; J gene: TRBJ1-3; CDR3 protein: CATHSGNTIYF
V gene: TRBV7-2; J gene: TRBJ2-7; CDR3 protein: CASSNGPGPYEQYF
V gene: TRBV15; J gene: TRBJ1-2; CDR3 protein: CATSVGTNYGYTF
V gene: TRBV19; J gene: TRBJ1-2; CDR3 protein: CASTAGTGVYGYTF
V gene: TRBV7-3; J gene: TRBJ2-2; CDR3 protein: CASSPLLAGELFF
V gene: TRBV23-1; J gene: TRBJ2-7; CDR3 protein: CASSPPRAGGDYEQYF
V gene: TRBV25-1; J gene: TRBJ1-6; CDR3 protein: CASSPGSRNSPLHF
V gene: TRBV20-1; J gene: TRBJ2-7; CDR3 protein: CSAGQGYEQYF
V gene: TRBV4-2; J gene: TRBJ2-1; CDR3 protein: CASSHLATSGPNEQFF
V gene: TRBV30; J gene: TRBJ1-6; CDR3 protein: CAWSGNKPGHLF
V gene: TRBV19; J gene: TRBJ1-3; CDR3 protein: CASQRVSSGNTIYF
V gene: TRBV5-1; J gene: TRBJ2-3; CDR3 protein: CASSLRGGGTDTQYF
V gene: TRBV5-1; J gene: TRBJ1-3; CDR3 protein: CASTADSSGNTIYF
V gene: TRBV10-3; J gene: TRBJ2-2; CDR3 protein: CAISESQAGELFF
V gene: TRBV7-9; J gene: TRBJ2-7; CDR3 protein: CASSPTGGGEQYF
V gene: TRBV19; J gene: TRBJ2-3; CDR3 protein: CASSMGGLSDTQYF
V gene: TRBV7-9; J gene: TRBJ1-2; CDR3 protein: CASSFLGQGAFGYTF
V gene: TRBV7-2; J gene: TRBJ2-7; CDR3 protein: CASSWYSSYEQYF
V gene: TRBV6-1; J gene: TRBJ1-1; CDR3 protein: CASSENMPEAFF
V gene: TRBV29-1; J gene: TRBJ1-1; CDR3 protein: CSVDPTGPNTEAFF
V gene: TRBV18; J gene: TRBJ2-1; CDR3 protein: CASSPGLSYNEQFF
V gene: TRBV6-5; J gene: TRBJ2-7; CDR3 protein: CASRPPGGVFHEQYF
V gene: TRBV5-1; J gene: TRBJ1-3; CDR3 protein: CASRDGTSGNTIYF
V gene: TRBV6-6; J gene: TRBJ1-1; CDR3 protein: CASSYTPVGENTEAFF
V gene: TRBV27; J gene: TRBJ2-5; CDR3 protein: CASRLGNQETQYF
V gene: TRBV7-2; J gene: TRBJ2-3; CDR3 protein: CASSFFEDLFRFTDTQYF
V gene: TRBV4-3; J gene: NA; CDR3 protein: CASSQGWGTSYEQYF
V gene: TRBV5-4; J gene: TRBJ2-3; CDR3 protein: CAAGGGNTDTQYF
V gene: TRBV2; J gene: TRBJ2-3; CDR3 protein: CASSAPGQRTTDTQYF